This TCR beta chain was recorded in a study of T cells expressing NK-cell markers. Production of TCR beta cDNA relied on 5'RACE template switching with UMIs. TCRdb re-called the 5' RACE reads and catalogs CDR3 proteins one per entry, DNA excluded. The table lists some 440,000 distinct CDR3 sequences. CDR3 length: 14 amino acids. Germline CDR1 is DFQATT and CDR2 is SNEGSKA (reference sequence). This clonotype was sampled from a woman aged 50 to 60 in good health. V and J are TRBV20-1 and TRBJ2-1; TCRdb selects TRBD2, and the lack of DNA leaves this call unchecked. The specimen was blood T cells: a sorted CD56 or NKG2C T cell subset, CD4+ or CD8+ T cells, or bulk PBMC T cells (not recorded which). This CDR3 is CSAARGGYSGKKFF.